This passage covers 25 T cell receptor beta chains from one sample sequenced in a study of beta chain features in type 1 diabetes. General study points: Among all four CD4+ subsets, Type 1 diabetes patients had TCRB CDR3s that were moderately but significantly shorter.

Reverse transcription of all isolated RNA meant that expressed TCRB transcripts were sequenced. Data came from immunoSEQ multiplex PCR; TCRdb stores just in-frame clones and leaves some out. The sample carries 640,000 or so clones, 13% recorded once. What these receptors recognize is not known. Material: naive CD4+ T cells from blood. The receptors come from a man younger than 30 with type 1 diabetes.

This clone has a handful of counts. The chain employs TRBV6-5 and TRBJ2-7, with D unclear. Between the trimmed V and J ends, which lost 0 bases and 2 bases, there was a span of 11 bases. This CDR3 has 15 residues. Germline lookup yields CDR1 MNHEY and CDR2 SVGAGI. The CDR3 bases are TGTGCCAGCAGTTACTCTGCACGCGGAACCTACGAGCAGTACTTC. Translation: CASSYSARGTYEQYF.

This clone was detected only a few times. The rearrangement joins TRBV29-1 to TRBJ2-7; 11 bases line up with TRBD2. The CDR3 contains 14 residues. The V gene's germline CDR1 is SQVTM and CDR2 ANQGSEA. The junction had 7 bases not matched to a gene; V was cut back by 4 bases and J by 5 bases. The CDR3 DNA reads TGCAGCGTTGGTGTTAGCGGGGGGGTGGACGAGCAGTACTTC. It yields the protein CSVGVSGGVDEQYF.

This clone was seen a handful of times. The chain employs TRBV27 and TRBJ1-4, with D possibly TRBD1 on 5 matching bases. The CDR3 spans 16 residues. Between the trimmed V and J ends, which lost 7 bases and 3 bases, there was a span of 18 bases. Germline V CDR1 and CDR2: MNHEY, SMNVEV (reference sequence). In DNA form, the CDR3 reads TGTGCCAGCACCCTAACCTGGGGGGGTTCTAATGAAAAACTGTTTTTT. It is translated as CASTLTWGGSNEKLFF.

This clone was picked up a small number of times. The J gene is TRBJ2-2, the V gene TRBV5-1, with 8 positions matching TRBD1. The V segment lost 2 bases and the J segment 6 bases; nucleotides outside the gene matches: 9. The CDR3 length is 16 residues. Germline V lookup: CDR1 SGHRS, CDR2 YFSETQ. CDR3 in DNA: TGCGCCAGCAGCTTTCACCTCGGACAGGGCTCCGGGGAGCTGTTTTTT. As protein: CASSFHLGQGSGELFF.

The rearrangement links TRBV4-1 to TRBJ1-1; no clear D. The V gene lost 1 base and the J gene lost 4 bases, with 10 bases spanning the gap. This CDR3 is 14 amino acids long. Germline CDR1 is MGHRA and CDR2 is YSYEKL. CDR3 sequence reads: CASSQGLSLTEAFF. The CDR3 DNA follows: TGCGCCAGCAGCCAAGGTCTAAGCCTCACTGAAGCTTTCTTT.

Only a few counts were recorded for this clone. V and J are TRBV6-5 and TRBJ1-2, with D uncertain. V was shortened by 7 bases and J by 4 bases, with 16 bases between the two germline ends. This CDR3 region has 14 residues. Germline V lookup: CDR1 MNHEY, CDR2 SVGAGI. CDR3 DNA: TGTGCCAGCACCCCGGGCGGAGCTACCTATGGCTACACCTTC. Encoded protein: CASTPGGATYGYTF.

This clone was detected only a few times. The gene calls are TRBV13 and TRBJ1-2; TRBD1 aligns across 7 bases. J was trimmed by 4 bases and V by 5 bases; bases with no gene match: 13. CDR3 length: 16 amino acids. Germline CDR1 reads PRHDT; CDR2 reads FYEKMQ (reference sequence). As DNA, the CDR3 is TGTGCCAGCAGCACTTACAGGGGTCTCATTCCCTATGGCTACACCTTC. Residues: CASSTYRGLIPYGYTF.

The chain employs TRBV28 and TRBJ1-2, with D uncertain. CDR3 length: 14 amino acids. V gave up 6 bases and J gave up 1 base, with 12 bases separating them. Germline V gene data show CDR1 as MDHEN and CDR2 as SYDVKM. CDR3 DNA: TGTGCCAGCAGAACGCTCGGGGTTAACTATGGCTACACCTTC. Its translation is CASRTLGVNYGYTF.

This clone was detected a few times. The V and J genes are TRBV10-3 and TRBJ2-1, with 7 nucleotides matching TRBD1. CDR1 is ENHRY and CDR2 is SYGVKD in the germline V gene. The length of the CDR3 is 12 residues. The J segment lost 7 bases and the V segment lost 9 bases, leaving 6 bases of the junction unmatched. CDR3 residues: CAIQTGVNEQFF. The CDR3 nucleotides read TGTGCCATACAAACAGGGGTGAATGAGCAGTTCTTC.

This clone showed up just a few times. Written as DNA, the CDR3 is TGTGCCAGCAGCGTAGCCCCTTGGACAGGGGGCTACAACATTCAGTACTTC. Translating it yields CASSVAPWTGGYNIQYF. The chain joins TRBV9 to TRBJ2-4, with 11 nucleotides matching TRBD1. The V gene end was trimmed by 0 bases and the J gene end by 7 bases; junction bases not matched to a gene: 9. Per germline, CDR1 SGDLS and CDR2 YYNGEE. This CDR3 is built from 17 residues.

The chain links TRBV7-9 to TRBJ1-5; D may be TRBD1 (5 bases). The V gene lost 1 base and the J gene lost 6 bases, with 10 bases spanning the gap. CDR3 size: 14 residues. The V gene's germline CDR1 is SEHNR and CDR2 FQNEAQ (reference sequence). CDR3 bases: TGTGCCAGCAGCTTAGATAGGGACCGTCAGCCCCAGCATTTT. This codes for CASSLDRDRQPQHF. The full variable domain, completed using reference TRBV7-9 and TRBJ1-5, is DTGVSQNPRHKITKRGQNVTFRCDPISEHNRLYWYRQTLGQGPEFLTYFQNEAQLEKSRLLSDRFSAERPKGSFSTLEIQRTEQGDSAMYLCASSLDRDRQPQHFGDGTRLSIL.

V usage is TRBV21-1 and J usage is TRBJ1-1. TRBV21-1 is a known pseudogene. This CDR3 spans 12 amino acids. In nucleotides, the CDR3 is TGTGCCAGCAGCAGGATAATCACTGAAGCTTTCTTT. It encodes CASSRIITEAFF.

The rearrangement links TRBV5-6 to TRBJ1-4, with TRBD1 matching over 10 bases. This CDR3 has 15 amino acids. CDR1 is SGHDT, CDR2 YYEEEE, per germline. Trimming took 3 bases from V and 6 from J; bases not matched to a gene: 5. The CDR3: CASSWDRGADEKLFF. The CDR3 nucleotides read TGTGCCAGCAGCTGGGACAGGGGTGCCGATGAAAAACTGTTTTTT.

This clone appeared a few times. The genes are TRBV14 and TRBJ1-5, with 9 bases matching TRBD1. V was clipped by 3 bases and J by 4 bases; unmatched bases: 4. This CDR3 region has 15 residues. CDR1 is SGHDN and CDR2 is FVKESK in the germline V gene. The CDR3 sequence is CASSHAGTGNQPQHF. The DNA of the CDR3 is TGTGCCAGCAGCCACGCCGGGACAGGGAATCAGCCCCAGCATTTT. The whole variable domain, filled in from reference TRBV14 and TRBJ1-5, reads EAGVTQFPSHSVIEKGQTVTLRCDPISGHDNLYWYRRVMGKEIKFLLHFVKESKQDESGMPNNRFLAERTGGTYSTLKVQPAELEDSGVYFCASSHAGTGNQPQHFGDGTRLSIL.

This clone was observed once. The chain has TRBV9 and TRBJ1-1; 9 positions match TRBD1. The junction had 4 bases not matched to a gene; V was cut back by 5 bases and J by 5 bases. The CDR3 has 13 residues. In germline, CDR1 is SGDLS, CDR2 YYNGEE. The DNA for the CDR3 is TGTGCCAGCAGGGGGACAGGGAAGACTGAAGCTTTCTTT. Protein: CASRGTGKTEAFF.

This chain joins TRBV7-9 and TRBJ1-2; 11 bases match TRBD1. This CDR3 contains 14 residues. CDR1 and CDR2 from the germline V gene are SEHNR and FQNEAQ (reference sequence). Germline trimming cut 4 bases from V and 8 bases from J; bases unmatched to any gene: 6. The DNA of the CDR3 is TGTGCCAGCAGCTCTGTGGGACAGGGGGAAGGCTACACCTTC. It yields the protein CASSSVGQGEGYTF. The entire variable domain, with the rest obtained from reference TRBV7-9 and TRBJ1-2, is as follows: DTGVSQNPRHKITKRGQNVTFRCDPISEHNRLYWYRQTLGQGPEFLTYFQNEAQLEKSRLLSDRFSAERPKGSFSTLEIQRTEQGDSAMYLCASSSVGQGEGYTFGSGTRLTVV.

The CDR3 loop is CAWSSGHNYEQYF. In DNA, the CDR3 is TGTGCCTGGAGTTCGGGTCACAACTACGAGCAGTACTTC. V and J are TRBV30 and TRBJ2-7; D call uncertain. Deletions cut 2 bases from V and 3 bases from J, with 11 bases between. Germline loops: CDR1 GTSNPN, CDR2 SVGIG (reference sequence). The CDR3 has 13 residues.

The chain has TRBV2 and TRBJ1-3, with D hard to call. V was trimmed by 7 bases and J by 0 bases, leaving 10 bases between them. The germline V gene encodes CDR1 SNHLY and CDR2 FYNNEI. CDR3 length equals 14 residues. The CDR3, as DNA: TGTGCCAGCACGTACGGGGACTCTGGAAACACCATATATTTT. The encoded protein is CASTYGDSGNTIYF. The full variable domain, in which reference TRBV2 and TRBJ1-3 provide the parts outside the CDR3, is EPEVTQTPSHQVTQMGQEVILRCVPISNHLYFYWYRQILGQKVEFLVSFYNNEISEKSEIFDDQFSVERPDGSNFTLKIRSTKLEDSAMYFCASTYGDSGNTIYFGEGSWLTVV.

CDR3 protein: CASGYNYGYTF. The CDR3 nucleotides read TGTGCCAGCGGTTACAACTATGGCTACACCTTC. The V call is TRBV9, the J call TRBJ1-2; D ambiguous. Germline V gene data show CDR1 as SGDLS and CDR2 as YYNGEE. Trimming took 7 bases from V and 2 from J, leaving 6 bases between them. The CDR3 covers 11 residues.

The V and J genes are TRBV28 and TRBJ1-2, with D hard to call. This CDR3 has 12 amino acids. V was shortened by 5 bases and J by 5 bases, with 9 bases between the two germline ends. Germline V gives CDR1 MDHEN, CDR2 SYDVKM. CDR3 in amino acids: CASSPPEYGYTF. CDR3 nucleotide sequence: TGTGCCAGCAGTCCCCCGGAATATGGCTACACCTTC.

This clone was counted at least ten times. The rearrangement uses TRBV10-3 and TRBJ2-1; no definite D call. CDR1 is ENHRY, CDR2 SYGVKD, per germline. The V and J ends lost 8 bases and 8 bases respectively, with 19 bases between them. The CDR3 is 14 amino acids. The CDR3 DNA follows: TGTGCCATCCGGCTGGCCCCGGGTAGGGATGAGCAGTTCTTC. Protein sequence: CAIRLAPGRDEQFF.

This clone was found a few times. CDR3 nucleotides: TGTGCCAGCCGACAGGGGAGCACTGAAGCTTTCTTT. It is translated as CASRQGSTEAFF. This sequence joins TRBV6-5 and TRBJ1-1; 8 bases are a match to TRBD1. Trimming took 8 bases from V and 4 from J; bases not matched to a gene: 3. CDR1 and CDR2 (germline): MNHEY, SVGAGI. The CDR3 has 12 amino acids.

There are a few counts of this clone. The chain links TRBV6-5 to TRBJ2-1, with TRBD1 identical over 7 bases. The CDR3 runs 15 residues. V lost 6 bases, J lost 8 bases, and 13 bases stayed unmatched. Germline V gene lookup returns CDR1 MNHEY and CDR2 SVGAGI. The CDR3 loop is CASSRETGFKDEQFF. The CDR3 DNA reads TGTGCCAGCAGCCGTGAGACAGGGTTTAAGGATGAGCAGTTCTTC.

In its sample, this clone was seen a few times. The gene calls are TRBV30 and TRBJ1-2; D not resolved. The CDR3 is made up of 13 amino acids. The germline V gene encodes CDR1 GTSNPN and CDR2 SVGIG (reference sequence). V was pared by 2 bases and J by 6 bases, with 13 bases between. The CDR3 region is CAWSRFGGNGYTF. In nucleotides, the CDR3 is TGTGCCTGGAGTCGTTTCGGAGGGAATGGCTACACCTTC.

This chain links TRBV9 with TRBJ1-6, with 9 bases lining up with TRBD1. Trimming at V came to 0 bases and at J to 8 bases, leaving 6 bases not matched to a gene. This CDR3 is 16 amino acids long. Germline V lookup: CDR1 SGDLS, CDR2 YYNGEE. CDR3 DNA: TGTGCCAGCAGCGTAGGGGGGACAGGGTTTTATTCACCCCTCCACTTT. Amino acids: CASSVGGTGFYSPLHF.